Reported below is one T cell receptor beta chain. Its cognate antigen is unknown. The PCR was carried out with 60 Vbeta primers and 13 Jbeta primers. Clones were sequenced by immunoSEQ multiplex PCR, and TCRdb holds only the in-frame ones, with some missing. The repertoire includes 150,000 to 200,000 clones, roughly 77% of them detected once, and approximately 2.1% sits in the top ten. V gave up 1 base and J gave up 4 bases; unmatched junction bases: 5. CDR1 MGHRA and CDR2 YSYEKL come from the germline V gene. The CDR3 totals 16 residues. The sample originates from a study of cytomegalovirus exposure and HLA in healthy donors. The wider study: Membership in the Caucasian-associated ancestry cluster was found for about four fifths of roughly 400 genotyped donors. Study conclusions and caveats: Presence/absence analyses supposed approximately even sequencing depth among donors. A reported reduction in N-insertions relative to the roughly 670-donor mean was seen in an Asian-associated ancestry cluster in a later analysis. Rarity marked most TCR sequences, yet some public TCRs occurred in many donors.

This sequence originates from a woman aged 25 to 39 in good health and CMV-seronegative. The gene calls are TRBV4-1 and TRBJ1-2; 11 positions match TRBD1. The specimen sequenced was PBMCs. As DNA, the CDR3 is TGCGCCAGCAGCCAAGGGACAGGGGGCGCATCCTATGGCTACACCTTC. It specifies CASSQGTGGASYGYTF.